These 9 T cell receptor beta chains came from one sample sequenced in a study of blood T cell repertoires in COVID-19. The table came from immunoSEQ multiplex PCR; TCRdb's copy has only in-frame clones and leaves some out. The sample records about 240,000 clones, around 90% being singletons. The sequenced sample consisted of peripheral blood. The source is a woman aged 25-40 years with acute or convalescent COVID-19.

The chain carries TRBV7-2 and TRBJ2-2; D is perhaps TRBD1 (6 bases). The CDR3 runs to 15 residues. Germline CDR1 reads SGHTA; CDR2 reads FQGNSA. The ends were cut back, 1 base at V and 5 bases at J, with 11 bases in the middle. CDR3 coding DNA: TGTGCCAGCAGCTTAGGGGGGCTTCAAACCGGGGAGCTGTTTTTT. This translates into CASSLGGLQTGELFF. Variable domain in full (rest from reference TRBV7-2 and TRBJ2-2): GAGVSQSPSNKVTEKGKDVELRCDPISGHTALYWYRQSLGQGLEFLIYFQGNSAPDKSGLPSDRFSAERTGGSVSTLTIQRTQQEDSAVYLCASSLGGLQTGELFFGEGSRLTVL.

J is TRBJ1-4 and V is TRBV11-3, with 7 bases matching TRBD1. J was trimmed by 5 bases and V by 8 bases; bases with no gene match: 8. CDR1 is SGHNT, CDR2 YENEEA, per germline. The CDR3 runs to 14 residues. CDR3 protein: CASGYRGLNEKLFF. CDR3 in DNA: TGTGCCAGCGGCTACAGGGGACTCAATGAAAAACTGTTTTTT. Supplemented by reference TRBV11-3 and TRBJ1-4, the full variable domain reads EAGVVQSPRYKIIEKKQPVAFWCNPISGHNTLYWYLQNLGQGPELLIRYENEEAVDDSQLPKDRFSAERLKGVDSTLKIQPAELGDSAVYLCASGYRGLNEKLFFGSGTQLSVL.

The V and J genes are TRBV11-3 and TRBJ2-7; D is unresolved. The V gene lost 0 bases and the J gene lost 0 bases, with 6 bases spanning the gap. The CDR3 contains 14 residues. Germline-derived CDR1 and CDR2 are SGHNT and YENEEA. The CDR3 sequence is CASSLEWASYEQYF. The CDR3, as DNA: TGTGCCAGCAGCTTAGAGTGGGCCTCCTACGAGCAGTACTTC.

The rearrangement links TRBV2 to TRBJ1-5; unclear D gene. From germline, CDR1 is SNHLY and CDR2 FYNNEI. There are 11 residues in the CDR3. V lost 6 bases to trimming and J lost 9 bases, with 9 bases between them. The CDR3 sequence is CASRERGPQHF. The CDR3 nucleotides are TGTGCCAGCAGGGAAAGAGGGCCCCAGCATTTT.

The chain has TRBV6-2 or TRBV6-3 and TRBJ2-2; 12 positions agree with TRBD2. The CDR3 sequence is 19 residues long. Germline CDR1 and CDR2: MNHEY and SVGEGT. V trimming: 6 bases; J trimming: 0 bases; junction bases outside the gene matches: 11. The CDR3 nucleotides read TGTGCCAGCAGCCGAGGACTAGCGGGACACAATACGAACACCGGGGAGCTGTTTTTT. Protein: CASSRGLAGHNTNTGELFF.

This chain links TRBV9 with TRBJ2-2; 13 positions match TRBD2. V lost 4 bases, J lost 3 bases, and 15 bases stayed unmatched. The CDR3 is 20 residues long. Per the germline V gene, CDR1 is SGDLS and CDR2 is YYNGEE. The CDR3 DNA reads TGTGCCAGCAGCTTCGGACAGGCGAAGGGACTAGCGGGACACACCGGGGAGCTGTTTTTT. Protein sequence: CASSFGQAKGLAGHTGELFF.

The chain uses TRBV7-9 and TRBJ1-2; 7 bases align to TRBD1. Looked up from germline, CDR1 is SEHNR and CDR2 is FQNEAQ (reference sequence). V gave up 4 bases and J gave up 2 bases; unmatched junction bases: 4. CDR3 length equals 14 residues. CDR3 loop: CASSSTGPNYGYTF. CDR3 coding DNA: TGTGCCAGCAGCTCGACAGGGCCCAACTATGGCTACACCTTC.

The chain carries TRBV6-1 and TRBJ1-5; D not resolved. The CDR3 is made up of 14 amino acids. With 0 bases removed from V and 1 base from J, the gap between germline ends came to 4 bases. Germline V gene data show CDR1 as MNHNS and CDR2 as SASEGT. The CDR3 coding sequence is TGTGCCAGCAGTGAAGCAATAAGCAATCAGCCCCAGCATTTT. Protein product: CASSEAISNQPQHF.

The chain combines TRBV2 with TRBJ2-7; maybe TRBD1 (5 bases). V lost 3 bases, J lost 1 base, and 10 bases lay in between. The CDR3 has 14 residues. Germline values: CDR1 SNHLY, CDR2 FYNNEI. The CDR3 DNA reads TGTGCCAGCAGTGATCAGGGTCGGTCCTACGAGCAGTACTTC. Protein sequence: CASSDQGRSYEQYF.